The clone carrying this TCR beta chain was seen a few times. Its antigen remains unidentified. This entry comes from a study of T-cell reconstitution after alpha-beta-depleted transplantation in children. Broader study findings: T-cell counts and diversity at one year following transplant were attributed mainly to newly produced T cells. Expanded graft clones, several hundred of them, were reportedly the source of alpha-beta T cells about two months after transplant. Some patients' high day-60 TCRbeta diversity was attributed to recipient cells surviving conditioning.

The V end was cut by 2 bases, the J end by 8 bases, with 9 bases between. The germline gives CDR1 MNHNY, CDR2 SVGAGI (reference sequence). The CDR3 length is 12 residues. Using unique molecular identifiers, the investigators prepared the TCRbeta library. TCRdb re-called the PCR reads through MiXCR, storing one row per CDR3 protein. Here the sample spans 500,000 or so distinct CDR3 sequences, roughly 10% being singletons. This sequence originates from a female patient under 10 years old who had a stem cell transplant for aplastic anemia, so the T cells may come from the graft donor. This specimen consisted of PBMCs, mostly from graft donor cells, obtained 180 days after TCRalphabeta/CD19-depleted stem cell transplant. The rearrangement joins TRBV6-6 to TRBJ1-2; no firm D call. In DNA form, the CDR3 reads TGTGCCAGCAGTTACAAGGCGGGAGGCTACACCTTC. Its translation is CASSYKAGGYTF.